This TCR beta chain was documented in a study of CD8+ T cells in alopecia areata. Across the study: Tofacitinib therapy lasting 6 to 18 months was followed by 6 months off drug.

cDNA prepared by RNA extraction and subsequent reverse transcription served as the template for sequencing. Only in-frame clones appear in the TCRdb table, and some are missing; sequencing was by immunoSEQ multiplex PCR. The data show 150,000 or so clones, with about nine tenths seen just once and more than 12% held by the top ten. This clone has just a few counts. The germline V gene has CDR1 SEHNR and CDR2 FQNEAQ (reference sequence). V dropped 6 bases and J dropped 3 bases, with 9 bases sitting between them. CDR3 size: 12 residues. The sequence came from a human donor with alopecia areata. Sequenced material: CD8+ T cells sorted from blood, taken at week 0. The chain has TRBV7-9 and TRBJ2-7; D remains ambiguous. DNA for the CDR3: TGTGCCAGCAGTTCAACGGACTACGAGCAGTACTTC. Its translation is CASSSTDYEQYF.